This TCR beta chain was observed in a study of T-cell reconstitution after alpha-beta-depleted transplantation in children. As it was prepared, the TCRbeta library received unique molecular identifiers. TCRdb re-analysed the PCR reads in MiXCR, keeping a single row per CDR3 protein. The top ten hold 3% to 4% of the sample, which has 350,000 to 400,000 distinct CDR3 sequences, over 20% seen once. The CDR3 extends over 14 amino acids. Trimming removed 7 bases from V and 7 bases from J; junction bases left unmatched: 12. Per the germline V gene, CDR1 is SQVTM and CDR2 is ANQGSEA. The table lists this clonotype with many counts.

The chain has TRBV29-1 and TRBJ2-3, with 9 bases lining up with TRBD1. This receptor was taken from a human donor who donated a stem cell graft to a child with acute myeloid leukemia. Specimen: PBMCs from the stem cell graft donor, collected from the stem cell graft. The CDR3, as DNA: TGCAGCGCCCGCCGGACAGGGGTGGTATATACGCAGTATTTT. Its translation: CSARRTGVVYTQYF.